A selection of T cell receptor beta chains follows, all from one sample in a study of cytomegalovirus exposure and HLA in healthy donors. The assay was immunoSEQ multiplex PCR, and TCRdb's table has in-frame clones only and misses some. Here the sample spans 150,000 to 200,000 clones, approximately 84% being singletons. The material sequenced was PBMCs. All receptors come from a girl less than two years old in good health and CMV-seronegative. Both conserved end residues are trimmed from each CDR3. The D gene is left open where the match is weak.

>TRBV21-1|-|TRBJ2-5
ASSKALISGISQETQY
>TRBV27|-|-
ASSRGLLGLSEQY
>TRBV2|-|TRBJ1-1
ASSPGRDTEAF
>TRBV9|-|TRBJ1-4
ASSPSGTANEKLF
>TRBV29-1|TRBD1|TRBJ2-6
SVGTGGAGANVLT
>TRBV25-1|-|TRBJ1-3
ASSGTGHRGNTIY
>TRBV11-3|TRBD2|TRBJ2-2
ASSRRESTGELF
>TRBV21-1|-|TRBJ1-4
ASSKEAGPEGEKLF
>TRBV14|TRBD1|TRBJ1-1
ASSLRTGGSTEAF
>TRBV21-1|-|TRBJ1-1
ASSDRDRGHTEAF
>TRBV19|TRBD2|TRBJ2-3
AGSTSGYTDTQY
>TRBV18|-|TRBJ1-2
ASSPVNRDPNYGYT
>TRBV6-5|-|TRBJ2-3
ASSYSAGYTDTQY
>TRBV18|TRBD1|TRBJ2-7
ASSLQVGQAHEQY
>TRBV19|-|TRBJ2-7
ASRQTDIPSYEQY
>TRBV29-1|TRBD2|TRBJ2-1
SVAASGPNEQF
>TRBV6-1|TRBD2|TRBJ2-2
AIGLAGSGELF
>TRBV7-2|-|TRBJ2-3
ASSLGQSTDTQY
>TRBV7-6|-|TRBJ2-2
ASSLGPGSGELF
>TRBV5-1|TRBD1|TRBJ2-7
ASSLEGQVIYEQY
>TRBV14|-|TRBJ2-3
ASSQSGMHTQY
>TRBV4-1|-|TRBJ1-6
ASSTPGGGSSYNSPLH
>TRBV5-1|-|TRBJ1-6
ASSLQGEGTNSPLH
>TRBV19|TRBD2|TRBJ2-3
ASSIALAASTDTQY
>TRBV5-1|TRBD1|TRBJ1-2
ASSPGQGGYT
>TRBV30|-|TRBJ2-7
AWRAPREGVTYEQY
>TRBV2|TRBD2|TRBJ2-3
ASSVEVGLREGQY
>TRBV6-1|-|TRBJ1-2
ASSEGGRYGYT
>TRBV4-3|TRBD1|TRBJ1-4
ASSRRQGGTNEKLF
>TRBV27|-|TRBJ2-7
ASSLRGSAYEQY